This TCR beta chain was obtained from a study of Ad26.COV2.S vaccination and SARS-CoV-2 variants. Study results and limitations: Across vaccine and placebo recipients, the breadth of non-spike TCRs was similar. TCR breadth and depth estimates may have understated total T cell responses.

With respect to this clone: The antigen remains unidentified.

V trimming: 6 bases; J trimming: 5 bases; junction bases outside the gene matches: 11. The length of the CDR3 is 15 residues. Germline V CDR1 and CDR2: SGHTS, YDEGEE. Sequencing used immunoSEQ multiplex PCR; TCRdb keeps in-frame clones, though not all of them. The sample yields roughly 420,000 clones, approximately 89% seen once. Treatment in this sample: 15 to 20 received Ad26.COV2.S at low or high dose, single or two shots; roughly five received placebo; per-sample allocation not given. After the first vaccine or placebo injection, samples were drawn on day 63. Sequenced material: peripheral blood, taken in a trial of Ad26.COV2.S vaccine versus placebo. V and J are TRBV5-8 and TRBJ2-1; the match to TRBD1 covers 7 bases. The sequence was collected from a person between 18 and 59 years old who received the Ad26.COV2.S COVID-19 vaccine or a placebo. CDR3 loop: CASTPGGTADNEQFF. In DNA, the CDR3 is TGTGCCAGCACCCCCGGTGGGACAGCCGACAATGAGCAGTTCTTC.